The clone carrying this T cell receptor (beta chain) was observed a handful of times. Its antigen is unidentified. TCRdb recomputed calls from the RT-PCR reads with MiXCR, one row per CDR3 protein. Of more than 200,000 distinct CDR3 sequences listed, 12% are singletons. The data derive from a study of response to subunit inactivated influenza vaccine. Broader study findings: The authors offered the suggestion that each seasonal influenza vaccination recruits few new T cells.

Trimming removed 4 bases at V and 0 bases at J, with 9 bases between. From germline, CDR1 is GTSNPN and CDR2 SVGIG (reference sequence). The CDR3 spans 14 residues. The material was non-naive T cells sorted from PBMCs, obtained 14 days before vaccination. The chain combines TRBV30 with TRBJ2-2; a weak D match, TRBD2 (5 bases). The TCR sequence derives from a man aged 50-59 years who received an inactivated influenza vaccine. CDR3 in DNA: TGTGCCTGGAACGACTATCCGAACACCGGGGAGCTGTTTTTT. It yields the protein CAWNDYPNTGELFF.